This TCR beta chain originates from a study of shared clonotypes between healthy human individuals. Libraries were prepared by immunoSEQ multiplex PCR; TCRdb keeps only in-frame clonotypes and omits some of them. Here the sample spans roughly 720,000 clones, around 91% being singletons. Notes on this clone: This sample also contains other DNA sequences that code for the same CDR3.

Per the germline V gene, CDR1 is SGDLS and CDR2 is YYNGEE. V was pared by 2 bases and J by 1 base, with 12 bases between. The CDR3 consists of 15 residues. Sequencing input: memory CD8+ T cells from PBMCs. Subset specified: CD45RO+ cells pooled with CCR7-negative TemRA cells. This TCR was sampled from a man aged 18-30 years in good health. Some clones in this sample may be carry-over from other donors' samples. The genes are TRBV9 and TRBJ1-2; tentatively, D is TRBD1 (6 bases). The CDR3 sequence: CASSVNKQGNYGYTF. DNA of the CDR3: TGTGCCAGCAGCGTCAACAAACAGGGTAACTATGGCTACACCTTC.